Listed below are T cell receptor beta chains from one sample, sequenced in a study of T cells in Graves' hyperthyroidism and ophthalmopathy. TCRdb ran MiXCR on the multiplex PCR reads and lists one entry per CDR3 protein. The table records about 210,000 distinct CDR3 sequences, over 15% of them present only once. Sequencing was performed on blood. These receptors came from a man between 45 and 60 years old with Graves' hyperthyroidism. CDR3s include the opening cysteine and the closing phenylalanine or tryptophan. The D gene is left open where the match is weak. Size is omitted from some rows. Given values are once, few, many or a class for expanded clones.

V gene	J gene	clone size	D gene	CDR3 DNA	CDR3 protein
TRBV20-1	TRBJ2-2	.	.	TGCAGTGCAGACTCGACAGATTTCGCCGGGGAGCTGTTTTTT	CSADSTDFAGELFF
TRBV20-1	TRBJ2-3	few	.	TGCAGTGTACTCTCAGCAAGCTACTTCTCTAGCACAGATACGCAGTATTTT	CSVLSASYFSSTDTQYF
TRBV9	TRBJ2-1	few	TRBD2	TGTGCCAGCAGCGTAGGATTGCGGGAGCTCTACAATGAGCAGTTCTTC	CASSVGLRELYNEQFF
TRBV5-1	TRBJ2-2	few	TRBD1	TGCGCCAGCAGCTTGGGACAGGGGAGAGCGAACACCGGGGAGCTGTTTTTT	CASSLGQGRANTGELFF
TRBV7-9	TRBJ2-3	many	.	TGTGCCAGCAGTCGGTCTGGCACAGATACGCAGTATTTT	CASSRSGTDTQYF
TRBV5-1	TRBJ2-1	many	TRBD2	TGCGCCAGCAGCTTCGGACTAGCACAGGAGCAGTTCTTC	CASSFGLAQEQFF
TRBV7-6	TRBJ2-1	few	TRBD2	TGTGCCAGCAGCTCAGAACCGGGACTAGCAATCAATGAGCAGTTCTTC	CASSSEPGLAINEQFF
TRBV28	TRBJ2-1	many	TRBD2	TGTGCCAGCAGTTTCCTTCGGCTTAGCGGGAGTGGCCTGTCCAATGAGCAGTTCTTC	CASSFLRLSGSGLSNEQFF
TRBV6-1	TRBJ2-4	.	.	TGTGCCAGCAATATGGACAGCCAAAACATTCAGTACTTC	CASNMDSQNIQYF
TRBV7-3	TRBJ2-1	.	.	TGTGCCAGCAGCTTTACGCGGGACAATGAGCAGTTCTTC	CASSFTRDNEQFF
TRBV7-2	TRBJ2-5	.	.	TGTGCCAGCACGGCCCGGGCCTTTGGGGAGACCCAGTACTTC	CASTARAFGETQYF
TRBV20-1	TRBJ2-3	.	.	TGCAGTGCTAGCATAACTAGCGGAGAGGGGGCCCAGTATTTT	CSASITSGEGAQYF
TRBV6-1	TRBJ1-4	few	.	TGTGCCAGCAGAAGCCTAGCAACTAATGAAAAACTGTCTTTT	CASRSLATNEKLSF
TRBV6-5	TRBJ2-1	few	TRBD2	TGTGCCAGCAGTTACCTACTAGCGGGATTCTACAATGAGCAGTTCTTC	CASSYLLAGFYNEQFF
TRBV7-9	TRBJ2-2	many	TRBD2	TGTGCCAGCAGCGCAGGACTAGCGGGAGCGGGGGAGCTGTTTTTT	CASSAGLAGAGELFF
TRBV5-1	TRBJ2-1	.	TRBD2	TGCGCCAGCAGCTTCGGACTAGCGCGCAACAATGAGCAGTTCTTC	CASSFGLARNNEQFF
TRBV27	TRBJ2-1	few	TRBD2	TGTGCCAGCAGTTTGCCTCCGGGGACTAGAAGGAATGAGCAGTTCTTC	CASSLPPGTRRNEQFF
TRBV5-1	TRBJ2-2	.	.	TGCGCCAGCAGCTTGTCGGGGATCGGGGAGCTGTTTTTT	CASSLSGIGELFF
TRBV6-2/TRBV6-3	TRBJ1-5	many	TRBD1	TGTGCCAGCAAGGCCGCGGGGACAGGTCTCAATCAGCCCCAGCATTTT	CASKAAGTGLNQPQHF
TRBV28	TRBJ2-1	many	TRBD1	TGTGCCAGCAGTCTCCCGGGACAGGGCGTTGAGCAGTTCTTC	CASSLPGQGVEQFF
TRBV11-2	TRBJ1-6	many	TRBD1	TGTGCCAGCAGCTGGGGACAGGCCGGATATAATTCACCCCTCCACTTT	CASSWGQAGYNSPLHF
TRBV18	TRBJ2-2	many	TRBD2	TGTGCCAGCTCACCAATCCTCCTAGCGGGAGAAGGTGGCGGGGAGCTGTTTTTT	CASSPILLAGEGGGELFF
TRBV7-8	TRBJ2-7	many	.	TGTGCCAGCAGCTTAAACAGGCTGGGCGTTCGGGCCCACTACGAGCAGTACTTC	CASSLNRLGVRAHYEQYF
TRBV5-4	TRBJ2-2	few	TRBD1	TGTGCCAGCAGCTCTGGACAGGGCTCATCCGGGGAGCTGTTTTTT	CASSSGQGSSGELFF
TRBV3-1	TRBJ2-5	many	TRBD2	TGTGCCAGCAGCCAATGGACTAGCGGGCAAGAGACCCAGTACTTC	CASSQWTSGQETQYF
TRBV6-1	TRBJ2-3	few	TRBD2	TGTGCCAGCAGTGGGGACTACGAGACTAGCGGGGCTAGCACAGATACGCAGTATTTT	CASSGDYETSGASTDTQYF
TRBV20-1	TRBJ1-1	many	.	TGCAGTGCTAGGGAGGGACTCCCGAACACTGAAGCTTTCTTT	CSAREGLPNTEAFF
TRBV5-1	TRBJ2-1	many	TRBD2	TGCGCCAGCAGCTTAAGACTAGCGGGAGATGAGCAGTTCTTC	CASSLRLAGDEQFF
TRBV19	TRBJ2-1	.	.	TGTGCCAGTAGTATAGATGGCCCCCCTGGCAATGAGCAGTTCTTC	CASSIDGPPGNEQFF
TRBV20-1	TRBJ2-7	many	TRBD1	TGCAGTGCCGGGACAGGGAACTACGAGCAGTACTTC	CSAGTGNYEQYF
TRBV12-3/TRBV12-4	TRBJ2-1	many	.	TGTGCCAGCAGTTTTGGGGGAGGCACCTACAATGAGCAGTTCTTC	CASSFGGGTYNEQFF
TRBV20-1	TRBJ2-3	many	.	TGCAGTGCTAGAGATCACCTAGGGTGGAGCACAGATACGCAGTATTTT	CSARDHLGWSTDTQYF
TRBV7-2	TRBJ2-1	.	.	TGTGCCAACACCCCTGGGAGTTTCTACAATGGGCAGTTCTTC	CANTPGSFYNGQFF
TRBV4-1	TRBJ2-1	few	.	TGCGCCAGCAGCCAAGTAGGAAGGAATGAGCAGTTCTTC	CASSQVGRNEQFF
TRBV18	TRBJ2-7	many	.	TGTGCCAGCTCACCAGGAGACATAACCTACGAGCAGTACTTC	CASSPGDITYEQYF
TRBV24-1	TRBJ2-2	many	TRBD1	TGTGCCACCAGTGACTCCGGACAGGGTATCATGGGGGAGCTGTTTTTT	CATSDSGQGIMGELFF
TRBV5-1	TRBJ1-6	many	.	TGCGCCAGCAGCCGGGACAATTATTCACCCCTCCACTTT	CASSRDNYSPLHF
TRBV2	TRBJ2-3	many	.	TGTGCCAGCAGTGGTCTGGGTTGGGATACGCAGTATTTT	CASSGLGWDTQYF
TRBV5-8	TRBJ2-7	many	TRBD2	TGTGCCAGCAGTTCCGGGACTAGCGCCCTCTCCTACGAGCAGTACTTC	CASSSGTSALSYEQYF
TRBV11-2	TRBJ2-5	many	TRBD1	TGTGCCAGCAGCCCCCGGGGACAGGGAGGGGAGACCCAGTACTTC	CASSPRGQGGETQYF
TRBV20-1	TRBJ2-5	many	.	TGCAGTGGACAGAACCAAGAGACCCAGTACTTC	CSGQNQETQYF
TRBV24-1	TRBJ1-2	few	.	TGTGCCACCAGTGACCCCGACAGGTCCTATGGCTACACCTTC	CATSDPDRSYGYTF
TRBV5-1	TRBJ2-2	many	TRBD2	TGCGCCAGCAGCCCATTAGCGGGAGTCCACACCGGGGAGCTGTTTTTT	CASSPLAGVHTGELFF
TRBV20-1	TRBJ2-3	many	TRBD2	TGCAGTGCCAAAACTAGCGGGAGGGTGGGGAGCACAGATACGCAGTATTTT	CSAKTSGRVGSTDTQYF
TRBV30	TRBJ2-2	few	TRBD1	TGTGCCTGGAGTGCATACAGGGGGCCGGGCACCGGGGAGCTGTTTTTT	CAWSAYRGPGTGELFF